These 27 T cell receptor beta chains came from one sample sequenced in a study of T-cell reconstitution after alpha-beta-depleted transplantation in children. A library of TCRbeta sequences, prepared with unique molecular identifiers, was generated. TCRdb re-called the PCR reads with MiXCR, one entry per CDR3 protein. The data show over 45,000 distinct CDR3 sequences, around 5.9% seen once. The material sequenced was PBMCs, mostly from graft donor cells, taken 60 days after TCRalphabeta/CD19-depleted stem cell transplant. The receptors derive from a female patient aged 2-9 years who had a stem cell transplant for aplastic anemia, so the T cells may come from the graft donor.

This clonotype was counted ten times or more. The chain is built from TRBV10-3 and TRBJ2-1; 9 bases match TRBD2. This CDR3 comprises 14 residues. V was pared by 4 bases and J by 4 bases, with 2 bases of the junction left unmatched. Germline V lookup: CDR1 ENHRY, CDR2 SYGVKD. The CDR3 sequence is CAISATSGYNEQFF. CDR3 nucleotides: TGTGCCATCAGTGCTACTAGCGGGTACAATGAGCAGTTCTTC.

The chain carries TRBV4-1 and TRBJ2-6, with no clear D. The CDR3 contains 16 residues. Germline V gives CDR1 MGHRA, CDR2 YSYEKL. V shed 5 bases and J shed 0 bases, with 11 bases lying between them. This CDR3 reads CASSSPATSGANVLTF. The CDR3, as DNA: TGCGCCAGCAGCTCCCCGGCCACCTCTGGGGCCAACGTCCTGACTTTC.

The table lists this clonotype with many counts. The chain employs TRBV5-6 and TRBJ2-1; TRBD2 matches 9 bases. V was clipped by 3 bases and J by 5 bases; unmatched bases: 9. There are 16 residues in the CDR3. From germline, CDR1 is SGHDT and CDR2 YYEEEE. DNA of the CDR3: TGTGCCAGCAGCTCAACCGGGACTAGCAGAGACAATGAGCAGTTCTTC. It translates to CASSSTGTSRDNEQFF. Full variable domain (rest looked up from reference TRBV5-6 and TRBJ2-1): DAGVTQSPTHLIKTRGQQVTLRCSPKSGHDTVSWYQQALGQGPQFIFQYYEEEERQRGNFPDRFSGHQFPNYSSELNVNALLLGDSALYLCASSSTGTSRDNEQFFGPGTRLTVL.

This clonotype was seen only a few times. This rearrangement joins TRBV19 to TRBJ2-1, with TRBD2 matching over 10 bases. The V gene's germline CDR1 is LNHDA and CDR2 SQIVND (reference sequence). The CDR3 consists of 19 residues. V lost 2 bases and J lost 5; bases outside the gene matches: 15. DNA of the CDR3: TGTGCCAGTAGTATAAGCGGGAGGGCCCTCCGGTTTTTGAACAATGAGCAGTTCTTC. Encoded protein: CASSISGRALRFLNNEQFF.

This clonotype was observed many times. The chain recombines TRBV7-2 with TRBJ2-3, with D unresolved. This CDR3 is built from 12 residues. Deletions cut 1 base from V and 2 bases from J, with 1 base between. The germline CDR1 and CDR2 sequences are SGHTA and FQGNSA. The CDR3 bases are TGTGCCAGCAGCTTAGACACAGATACGCAGTATTTT. It specifies CASSLDTDTQYF.

This clonotype was observed a handful of times. This chain joins TRBV11-2 and TRBJ2-3; 8 bases are shared with TRBD2. The CDR3 runs 15 residues. Germline V gene data show CDR1 as SGHAT and CDR2 as FQNNGV. Trimming removed 2 bases from V and 1 base from J; junction bases left unmatched: 2. CDR3 sequence: CASSLRSGGTDTQYF. CDR3 DNA sequence: TGTGCCAGCAGCTTACGTAGCGGGGGCACAGATACGCAGTATTTT.

The chain combines TRBV12-3 or TRBV12-4 with TRBJ1-5; the match to TRBD1 covers 7 bases. V gave up 7 bases and J gave up 5 bases; unmatched junction bases: 17. This CDR3 has 17 residues. CDR3 bases: TGTGCCAGCAATCAAGCCCCCTCAGGGGGTCGCCATCAGCCCCAGCATTTT. This codes for CASNQAPSGGRHQPQHF.

This clonotype was picked up many times. The V and J genes are TRBV28 and TRBJ2-3, with 8 bases aligning to TRBD2. Per germline, CDR1 MDHEN and CDR2 SYDVKM. CDR3 length: 13 amino acids. Unmatched junction bases numbered 3, after V lost 2 bases and J lost 8 bases. CDR3 DNA sequence: TGTGCCAGCAGTTTAAGCGGGAGAATTACGCAGTATTTT. It encodes CASSLSGRITQYF.

This clonotype was counted at least ten times. V is TRBV10-3 and J is TRBJ2-3, with TRBD1 matching over 7 bases. CDR3 length: 17 residues. In germline, CDR1 is ENHRY, CDR2 SYGVKD. V trimming: 0 bases; J trimming: 1 base; junction bases outside the gene matches: 7. The CDR3 loop is CAISESTGTTGTDTQYF. As DNA, the CDR3 is TGTGCCATCAGTGAGTCGACAGGGACAACTGGCACAGATACGCAGTATTTT.

In its sample, this clonotype was seen many times. The chain is built from TRBV27 and TRBJ2-3; the D gene is possibly TRBD2 (5 bases). The CDR3 contains 13 residues. Germline loops: CDR1 MNHEY, CDR2 SMNVEV (reference sequence). The ends were cut back, 4 bases at V and 1 base at J, with 6 bases in the middle. The CDR3 sequence: CASSYGGTDTQYF. The CDR3 nucleotides are TGTGCCAGCAGTTACGGGGGCACAGATACGCAGTATTTT.

In this sample, this clonotype turned up many times. J is TRBJ2-7 and V is TRBV7-9; D is perhaps TRBD1 (6 bases). The CDR3 sequence is 14 residues long. The germline V gene has CDR1 SEHNR and CDR2 FQNEAQ (reference sequence). Trimming removed 0 bases at V and 5 bases at J, with 11 bases between. CDR3 amino acids: CASSLALAGDEQYV. The CDR3 DNA follows: TGTGCCAGCAGCTTAGCGTTGGCAGGGGACGAGCAGTACGTC.

Many counts were recorded for this clonotype. V usage is TRBV6-1 and J usage is TRBJ1-1, with no clear D. From germline, CDR1 is MNHNS and CDR2 SASEGT. V lost 5 bases and J lost 3, with 13 bases in between. This CDR3 is built from 14 residues. The CDR3 DNA follows: TGTGCCAGCAGTCCTGCGCGACCGGACACTGAAGCTTTCTTT. Translating gives CASSPARPDTEAFF.

This clonotype showed up just a few times. The J gene is TRBJ1-5, the V gene TRBV18; the D gene is possibly TRBD1 (5 bases). CDR1 KGHSH and CDR2 LQKENI come from the germline V gene. Trimming removed 3 bases at V and 2 bases at J, with 8 bases between. The CDR3 length is 14 residues. Here the CDR3 reads CASSPSGGNQPQHF. CDR3 DNA: TGTGCCAGCTCACCTTCGGGGGGCAATCAGCCCCAGCATTTT.

This clonotype was found many times. The genes are TRBV6-2 or TRBV6-3 and TRBJ2-5, with unresolved D. The germline V gene has CDR1 MNHEY and CDR2 SVGEGT. Trimming cost V 7 bases and J 4 bases, with 7 bases left between them. The length of the CDR3 is 11 residues. This CDR3 reads CASIGRETQYF. DNA of the CDR3: TGTGCCAGCATCGGGCGAGAGACCCAGTACTTC.

The sample holds many counts of this clonotype. The gene calls are TRBV7-9 and TRBJ2-7; D unclear. The germline V and J ends were trimmed by 0 bases and 4 bases, with 7 bases remaining between them. The CDR3 spans 13 residues. Germline V CDR1 and CDR2: SEHNR, FQNEAQ (reference sequence). In DNA, the CDR3 is TGTGCCAGCAGCTTAGCGCTCGGATACGAGCAGTACTTC. Its translation is CASSLALGYEQYF.

This clonotype was detected many times. The gene calls are TRBV5-1 and TRBJ2-1; 10 positions match TRBD2. V shed 4 bases, J shed 8 bases, and the junction held 9 bases outside the gene matches. Germline lookup yields CDR1 SGHRS and CDR2 YFSETQ. This CDR3 region has 15 residues. The CDR3 spells CASSQSVLAGYEQFF. CDR3 nucleotides: TGCGCCAGCAGCCAGTCTGTACTAGCGGGATATGAGCAGTTCTTC.

At least ten counts were recorded for this clonotype. The CDR3 DNA reads as TGTGCCAGCTCAGCTCTAGTGAGGGGGTCCAATGAGCAGTTCTTC. Its translation is CASSALVRGSNEQFF. The gene calls are TRBV18 and TRBJ2-1; possibly TRBD1 for D (6 bases). CDR3 length equals 15 residues. CDR1 is KGHSH and CDR2 is LQKENI in the germline V gene. V lost 5 bases and J 6 bases, leaving 17 bases between the germline ends.

This clonotype was found many times. The chain recombines TRBV3-1 with TRBJ2-4; D may be TRBD1 (6 bases). The CDR3 consists of 14 residues. The V end was cut by 7 bases, the J end by 4 bases, with 14 bases between. Germline lookup yields CDR1 LGHDT and CDR2 YNNKEL (reference sequence). The CDR3 DNA reads as TGTGCCAGCAACCGGAAAGGGGGAAAAAACATTCAGTACTTC. Its translation is CASNRKGGKNIQYF.

This clonotype has at least ten counts. The chain combines TRBV20-1 with TRBJ2-3; D gene uncertain. Trimming stripped 0 bases from V and 5 bases from J, with 12 bases between. Germline V gene data show CDR1 as DFQATT and CDR2 as SNEGSKA (reference sequence). This CDR3 comprises 14 residues. CDR3 amino acids: CSARDWALVDTQYF. The CDR3 DNA sequence: TGCAGTGCTAGAGATTGGGCCCTCGTAGATACGCAGTATTTT.

Many counts were recorded for this clonotype. V usage is TRBV12-3 or TRBV12-4 and J usage is TRBJ2-3; D is possibly TRBD1 or TRBD2 (5 bases each). CDR3 length: 17 amino acids. Trimming removed 0 bases from V and 0 bases from J, with 13 bases in between. CDR3 residues: CASSLAGTHSSTDTQYF. The CDR3 region has the DNA TGTGCCAGCAGTTTAGCTGGGACGCACTCTAGCACAGATACGCAGTATTTT.

This clonotype was recorded many times. The chain couples TRBV28 to TRBJ1-2; D uncertain. Germline CDR1 and CDR2: MDHEN and SYDVKM. The CDR3 covers 14 residues. The V and J ends lost 0 bases and 8 bases respectively, with 13 bases between them. CDR3 coding DNA: TGTGCCAGCAGTTTATGGGCCTCGCGTCACGGCTACACCTTC. It is translated as CASSLWASRHGYTF.

Many counts were recorded for this clonotype. In nucleotides, the CDR3 is TGTGCCAGCAGTCCCCGGTCGTGGGGGAGGAACACTGAAGCTTTCTTT. Residues: CASSPRSWGRNTEAFF. This chain connects TRBV11-2 to TRBJ1-1, with a possible D match to TRBD1 (5 bases). V gave up 6 bases and J gave up 1 base, with 18 bases separating them. There are 16 residues in the CDR3. CDR1 SGHAT and CDR2 FQNNGV come from the germline V gene.

V and J are TRBV7-9 and TRBJ1-5; D not certain. V lost 0 bases to trimming and J lost 6 bases, with 9 bases between them. CDR3 length: 14 amino acids. CDR1 SEHNR and CDR2 FQNEAQ come from the germline V gene (reference sequence). The CDR3 loop is CASSLAGGRQPQHF. CDR3 DNA: TGTGCCAGCAGCTTAGCGGGTGGGCGTCAGCCCCAGCATTTT.

This clonotype was found many times. V gene TRBV6-1 combines with J gene TRBJ2-2; the match to TRBD1 covers 7 bases. From germline, CDR1 is MNHNS and CDR2 SASEGT. There are 14 residues in the CDR3. Trimming cost V 7 bases and J 3 bases; bases outside gene matches: 5. The CDR3 loop is CASTQTGYTGELFF. CDR3 DNA: TGTGCCAGCACTCAGACAGGGTACACCGGGGAGCTGTTTTTT.

This clonotype was picked up many times. In DNA form, the CDR3 reads TGTGCCAGCAGCCATGGGGACAGATTGGGTGAAGCTTTCTTT. Its translation: CASSHGDRLGEAFF. The chain uses TRBV3-1 and TRBJ1-1; 7 bases match TRBD1. V was clipped by 3 bases and J by 7 bases; unmatched bases: 8. CDR1 is LGHDT, CDR2 YNNKEL, per germline (reference sequence). This CDR3 is built from 14 residues.

In regard to this clonotype: This may be a read error: a much more frequent sequence differs by one nucleotide. The CDR3 end shows no conserved phenylalanine or tryptophan, and so a read error is likely. CDR3 sequence reads: CASSRSGTGELFL. The DNA for the CDR3 is TGTGCCAGCAGCCGTAGCGGGACCGGGGAGCTGTTTCTT. The rearrangement links TRBV7-2 to TRBJ2-2; TRBD2 agrees at 7 bases. After removal of 5 bases from V and 5 bases from J, the junction contained 2 bases not matched to a gene. CDR3 length: 13 residues. The germline CDR1 and CDR2 sequences are SGHTA and FQGNSA.

The chain links TRBV4-1 to TRBJ1-5, with D possibly matching TRBD1 (6 bases). Germline V gives CDR1 MGHRA, CDR2 YSYEKL. The length of the CDR3 is 15 residues. The V and J ends lost 3 bases and 4 bases respectively, with 13 bases between them. The CDR3 reads CASSQGARKNQPQHF. The DNA of the CDR3 is TGCGCCAGCAGCCAGGGGGCGAGGAAAAATCAGCCCCAGCATTTT.